Listed below are T cell receptor beta chains from one sample, sequenced in a study of identical twins. One entry per CDR3 protein results from TCRdb running MiXCR on the 5' RACE reads. Altogether more than 400,000 distinct CDR3 sequences are present, about 15% being singletons, with the ten largest covering roughly 0.4%. These data also formed part of another study, on yellow fever vaccine responses in identical twins.

Sequenced input: CD4+ T cells sorted from blood. The receptors come from a woman aged 18-29 years in good health. The CDR3 runs from the conserved cysteine through the conserved F or W. Each record gives: D gene, V gene, J gene, clone size, CDR3 DNA, CDR3 protein. The D gene is left open where the match is weak. A row's size may be missing; if present it is once, few, many or a size class.

TRBD2	TRBV20-1	TRBJ2-5	few	TGCAGTGCTAGAGGAGTAGCGGGGTTTGAAGAGACCCAGTACTTC	CSARGVAGFEETQYF
TRBD2	TRBV12-3/TRBV12-4	TRBJ2-1	NA	TGTGCCAGCAGCTCAACTAGCGGACCTTGGTATGAGCAGTTCTTC	CASSSTSGPWYEQFF
NA	TRBV12-3/TRBV12-4	TRBJ2-7	many	TGTGCCAGCAGCCTCGGCTACGAGCAGTACTTC	CASSLGYEQYF
TRBD2	TRBV3-1	TRBJ2-2	few	TGTGCCAGCAGCAAACGGACTAGCGGGGGGTCCGCGAACACCGGGGAGCTGTTTTTT	CASSKRTSGGSANTGELFF
TRBD1	TRBV20-1	TRBJ1-2	NA	TGCAGTGCTAGAGTGGGACAGAGTAACTATGGCTACACCTTC	CSARVGQSNYGYTF
NA	TRBV5-1	TRBJ2-3	many	TGCGCCAGCAGCTTGGCCGGCCGGGACACAGATACGCAGTATTTT	CASSLAGRDTDTQYF
TRBD1	TRBV7-6	TRBJ1-1	NA	TGTGCCAGCAGCCAACGGGACAGGGGGTCGTGGACTGAAGCTTTCTTT	CASSQRDRGSWTEAFF
NA	TRBV20-1	TRBJ2-3	few	TGCAGTGCTAGAGATCCAGGGGCGCTGACAGATACGCAGTATTTT	CSARDPGALTDTQYF
TRBD1	TRBV28	TRBJ2-7	many	TGTGCCAGCAGAATGACAGGGGGCGGCTACGAGCAGTACTTC	CASRMTGGGYEQYF
NA	TRBV20-1	TRBJ2-3	few	TGCAGTGCCCAAGGGGGGGGAAGCACAGATACGCAGTATTTT	CSAQGGGSTDTQYF
TRBD1	TRBV2	TRBJ2-4	once	TGTGCCAGCAGTGGGGACAGGGGAAACATTCAGTACTTC	CASSGDRGNIQYF
NA	TRBV11-2	TRBJ2-2	few	TGTGCCAGCAGCTTCCGGACAGTGGGGATTAACACCGGGGAGCTGTTTTTT	CASSFRTVGINTGELFF
NA	TRBV7-8	TRBJ2-1	NA	TGTGCCAGCAGCGCCAGGATGGACACCGGTTACAATGAGCAGTTCTTC	CASSARMDTGYNEQFF
NA	TRBV9	TRBJ2-2	few	TGTGCCAGCAGCGTATCGCAGAGGAACACCGGGGAGCTGTTTTTT	CASSVSQRNTGELFF
NA	TRBV11-2	TRBJ2-1	NA	TGTGCCAGCAGCTTAGATTGGAGGGGGCCTTGGGATGAGCAGTTCTTC	CASSLDWRGPWDEQFF
NA	TRBV20-1	TRBJ2-1	few	TGCAGTGCCCCCCCGTTGGCGGGCGGGAAATTGAGCTCCTACAATGAGCAGTTCTTC	CSAPPLAGGKLSSYNEQFF
NA	TRBV11-2	TRBJ2-5	NA	TGTGCCAGCAGCGTAACCTACGGGACTTCAGAGACCCAGTACTTC	CASSVTYGTSETQYF
NA	TRBV7-9	TRBJ1-4	NA	TGTGCCAGCAGCAAGGAGGGGTCTAATGAAAAACTGTTTTTT	CASSKEGSNEKLFF
NA	TRBV5-6	TRBJ2-3	few	TGTGCCAGCAGCCACCGCAAAGGCATGGCAGATACGCAGTATTTT	CASSHRKGMADTQYF
NA	TRBV9	TRBJ1-4	few	TGTGCCAGCAGCGTAGCGGGTGGCGGAGGTGAAAAACTGTTTTTT	CASSVAGGGGEKLFF
NA	TRBV7-8	TRBJ1-5	many	TGTGCCAGCAGCTCAGGCACAGGTATCAGCAATCAGCCCCAGCATTTT	CASSSGTGISNQPQHF
TRBD2	TRBV6-5	TRBJ2-1	few	TGTGCCAGCAGTTACGCACCGGGACTAGCGGGAGTGGGGTACAATGAGCAGTTCTTC	CASSYAPGLAGVGYNEQFF
TRBD2	TRBV10-3	TRBJ2-7	NA	TGTGCCATCAGCCTAGCGGGGCCGGCCCACGAGCAGTACTTC	CAISLAGPAHEQYF
NA	TRBV4-1	TRBJ1-3	NA	TGCGCCAGCAGCCAAGATTTTGGGGCAGGAGGTGGCACCATATATTTT	CASSQDFGAGGGTIYF